The entry below describes one T cell receptor (beta chain). The V gene lost 5 bases and the J gene lost 2 bases, with 22 bases spanning the gap. CDR1 is SGHVS and CDR2 is FQNEAQ in the germline V gene. The CDR3 loop spans 18 amino acids. This sample was included in a study of OX40 agonist ivuxolimab in advanced cancers. Study overall: Averaging roughly 60 years in age, with a range of about 20 to 90, the cohort was approximately 83% male.

TCRdb's table, derived via immunoSEQ multiplex PCR, lists solely in-frame clones and lacks some. The sample lists some 45,000 clones, 89% occurring once. The V call is TRBV7-8, the J call TRBJ1-5; tentatively, D is TRBD1 (6 bases). Sequencing used CD4+ or CD8+ T cells sorted from blood, obtained in a trial of the OX40 agonist ivuxolimab. The clonotype comes from an adult with an advanced solid tumor such as melanoma, head and neck, liver or kidney cancer. The CDR3 coding sequence is TGTGCCAGCAGCCCATTGGGGGGGGCTTGGGAGGGCAATCAGCCCCAGCATTTT. As protein: CASSPLGGAWEGNQPQHF.